A single sample is the source of the 19 T cell receptor beta chains below, sequenced in a study of blood T cell repertoires in COVID-19. The protocol was immunoSEQ multiplex PCR, while the TCRdb copy is restricted to in-frame clones and leaves out a portion. In the table there are a few hundred thousand clones, less than 90% of which are singletons. Sample: peripheral blood. These receptors were collected from a man in his sixties who had recovered from COVID-19.

This chain links TRBV19 with TRBJ1-4, with D possibly matching TRBD1 (6 bases). Germline assignment: CDR1 LNHDA and CDR2 SQIVND (reference sequence). The CDR3 spans 14 residues. The V and J ends lost 3 bases and 5 bases respectively, with 10 bases between them. The CDR3 DNA follows: TGTGCCAGTAGTATGGGGGCCGCAAATGAAAAACTGTTTTTT. Translation gives CASSMGAANEKLFF.

The chain links TRBV19 to TRBJ1-3; 8 positions match TRBD1. Germline loops: CDR1 LNHDA, CDR2 SQIVND (reference sequence). The CDR3 is 16 residues long. V was pared by 8 bases and J by 6 bases, with 15 bases of the junction left unmatched. CDR3 loop: CASRFAGQGSSNTIYF. Written as DNA, the CDR3 is TGTGCCAGTCGCTTCGCAGGACAGGGTTCCTCAAACACCATATATTTT. Combining the CDR3 with reference TRBV19 and TRBJ1-3 gives the whole variable domain DGGITQSPKYLFRKEGQNVTLSCEQNLNHDAMYWYRQDPGQGLRLIYYSQIVNDFQKGDIAEGYSVSREKKESFPLTVTSAQKNPTAFYLCASRFAGQGSSNTIYFGEGSWLTVV.

V usage is TRBV6-5 and J usage is TRBJ1-5; D is undetermined. V was cut by 6 bases and J by 2 bases, with 14 bases left in between. Germline values: CDR1 MNHEY, CDR2 SVGAGI. The CDR3 totals 15 residues. The CDR3, as DNA: TGTGCCAGCAGCTGGCGGGGTGAGGGCAATCAGCCCCAGCATTTT. Translating gives CASSWRGEGNQPQHF.

The chain carries TRBV27 and TRBJ2-7; 7 bases are a match to TRBD1. The V segment lost 2 bases and the J segment 4 bases; nucleotides outside the gene matches: 5. Germline V gene sequence: CDR1 MNHEY, CDR2 SMNVEV (reference sequence). The CDR3 runs to 14 residues. The CDR3 nucleotides are TGTGCCAGCAGTTTAGGGTACAGGGGTTACGAGCAGTACTTC. The encoded protein is CASSLGYRGYEQYF.

The V gene is TRBV11-2, the J gene TRBJ2-3; D not certain. The CDR3 is 12 residues long. CDR1 and CDR2 from the germline V gene are SGHAT and FQNNGV. V was pared by 0 bases and J by 6 bases, with 4 bases between. The CDR3 sequence is CASSLDRDTQYF. As DNA, the CDR3 is TGTGCCAGCAGCTTAGATCGGGATACGCAGTATTTT.

The chain couples TRBV2 to TRBJ2-3; no reliable D call. This CDR3 comprises 12 residues. V was pared by 3 bases and J by 5 bases, with 6 bases between. Germline assignment: CDR1 SNHLY and CDR2 FYNNEI. CDR3 in DNA: TGTGCCAGCAGTGAGTACTTAGATACGCAGTATTTT. Its protein product is CASSEYLDTQYF.

The chain couples TRBV19 to TRBJ1-1, with TRBD1 identical over 7 bases. V was clipped by 8 bases and J by 7 bases; unmatched bases: 13. CDR1 LNHDA and CDR2 SQIVND come from the germline V gene (reference sequence). This CDR3 region has 14 residues. The CDR3, as DNA: TGTGCCAGTTATTCCCGGGACAGCAACTTTGAAGCTTTCTTT. Residues: CASYSRDSNFEAFF.

The V call is TRBV9, the J call TRBJ1-3; D is unresolved. The CDR3 runs to 16 residues. The germline V gene encodes CDR1 SGDLS and CDR2 YYNGEE. V lost 4 bases and J lost 0, with 14 bases in between. CDR3 in DNA: TGTGCCAGCAGCCCCCGGAGAGAAGGCTCTGGAAACACCATATATTTT. Translated: CASSPRREGSGNTIYF.

The chain recombines TRBV14 with TRBJ1-1, with D tentatively TRBD1 (5 bases). The ends were cut back, 1 base at V and 6 bases at J, with 6 bases in the middle. The CDR3 runs 12 residues. CDR1 is SGHDN and CDR2 is FVKESK in the germline V gene. The CDR3, as DNA: TGTGCCAGCAGCCAAGTAGGGGCTGAAGCTTTCTTT. This encodes CASSQVGAEAFF.

This chain connects TRBV18 to TRBJ2-4; the match to TRBD1 covers 11 bases. The CDR3 contains 16 residues. V lost 3 bases to trimming and J lost 2 bases; unmatched junction nucleotides: 3. The germline CDR1 and CDR2 sequences are KGHSH and LQKENI. The DNA for the CDR3 is TGTGCCAGCTCACCCAGGACAGGGGGCTCCAAAAACATTCAGTACTTC. This translates into CASSPRTGGSKNIQYF.

This chain uses TRBV9 with TRBJ2-5; D perhaps matches TRBD1 (5 bases). The CDR3 is made up of 15 amino acids. Germline V gene lookup returns CDR1 SGDLS and CDR2 YYNGEE. The V and J ends lost 0 bases and 3 bases respectively, with 12 bases between them. The CDR3 sequence is CASSVVTDPKETQYF. As DNA, the CDR3 is TGTGCCAGCAGCGTAGTGACAGACCCAAAAGAGACCCAGTACTTC.

The chain carries TRBV5-6 and TRBJ2-4; 10 nucleotides line up with TRBD2. The J segment lost 4 bases and the V segment lost 4 bases, leaving 5 bases of the junction unmatched. The CDR3 has 15 residues. Germline assignment: CDR1 SGHDT and CDR2 YYEEEE. DNA of the CDR3: TGTGCCAGCAGCGCCCTAGCGGGGGATAAAAACATTCAGTACTTC. Translating gives CASSALAGDKNIQYF.

V gene TRBV30 combines with J gene TRBJ2-5; D is unresolved. The V end lost 0 bases, the J end lost 9 bases, and 8 bases lay between the germline ends. The length of the CDR3 is 11 residues. Germline V gene data show CDR1 as GTSNPN and CDR2 as SVGIG (reference sequence). The CDR3 nucleotides read TGTGCCTGGAGTGTAGGAGCTCCCCAGTACTTC. As protein: CAWSVGAPQYF.

The chain uses TRBV5-1 and TRBJ2-7; 13 nucleotides agree with TRBD2. Germline V gene data show CDR1 as SGHRS and CDR2 as YFSETQ. V lost 4 bases, J lost 0 bases, and 1 base stayed unmatched. The CDR3 runs 15 residues. CDR3 DNA: TGCGCCAGCAGCCGGACTAGCGGGAGCTCCTACGAGCAGTACTTC. This sequence encodes CASSRTSGSSYEQYF.

The chain couples TRBV12-5 to TRBJ1-2; D call uncertain. The germline V gene encodes CDR1 LGHNT and CDR2 FRNRAP. The V end lost 2 bases, the J end lost 8 bases, and 12 bases lay between the germline ends. This CDR3 is built from 13 residues. For the CDR3, the DNA is TGTGCTAGTGGTTTGCGGGGAGAGCGGGGCTACACCTTC. Its translation is CASGLRGERGYTF.

The V call is TRBV10-2, the J call TRBJ1-2; tentatively, D is TRBD1 (5 bases). Germline CDR1 is WSHSY and CDR2 is SAAADI. This CDR3 is built from 12 residues. Trimming stripped 10 bases from V and 9 bases from J, with 18 bases between. The CDR3 DNA is TGCGCCATCCAAGGAGGGAGGGGAAGCTACACCTTC. Translation gives CAIQGGRGSYTF.

CDR3 coding DNA: TGTGCCAGTAGTATGGGCAGGGCCGTCACTGAAGCTTTCTTT. Encoded protein: CASSMGRAVTEAFF. This chain uses TRBV19 with TRBJ1-1, with a possible D match to TRBD1 (5 bases). Deletions cut 3 bases from V and 4 bases from J, with 12 bases between. CDR1 and CDR2 (germline): LNHDA, SQIVND (reference sequence). The CDR3 is made up of 14 amino acids.

This clone occurred a few times. The CDR3 DNA follows: TGTGCCACCAGCAGATCGACAGGGGCTGGAAACACCATATATTTT. It specifies CATSRSTGAGNTIYF. The chain joins TRBV15 to TRBJ1-3; 8 bases are a match to TRBD1. There are 15 residues in the CDR3. Trimming removed 2 bases from V and 2 bases from J; junction bases left unmatched: 2. Germline-derived CDR1 and CDR2 are LNHNV and YYDKDF (reference sequence).

In DNA form, the CDR3 reads TGCGCCAGCAGCTTCGGGACTAGCGGGGGAGGAGAGACCCAGTACTTC. It specifies CASSFGTSGGGETQYF. The chain uses TRBV5-1 and TRBJ2-5, with 14 nucleotides matching TRBD2. With 2 bases clipped from V and 4 bases from J, the junction kept 4 bases outside the gene matches. Germline V gene sequence: CDR1 SGHRS, CDR2 YFSETQ. This CDR3 spans 16 amino acids.